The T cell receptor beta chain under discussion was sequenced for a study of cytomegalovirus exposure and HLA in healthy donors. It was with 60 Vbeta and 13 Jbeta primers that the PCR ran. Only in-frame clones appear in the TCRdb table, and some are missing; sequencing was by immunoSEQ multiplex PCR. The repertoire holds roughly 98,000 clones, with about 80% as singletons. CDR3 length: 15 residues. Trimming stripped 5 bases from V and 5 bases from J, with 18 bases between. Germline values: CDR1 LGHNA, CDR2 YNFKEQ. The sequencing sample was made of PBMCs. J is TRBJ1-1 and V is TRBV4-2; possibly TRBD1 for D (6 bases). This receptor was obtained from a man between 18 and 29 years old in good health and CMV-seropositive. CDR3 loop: CASSSEQGTRTEAFF. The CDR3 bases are TGTGCCAGCAGCTCCGAACAGGGTACCAGGACTGAAGCTTTCTTT.